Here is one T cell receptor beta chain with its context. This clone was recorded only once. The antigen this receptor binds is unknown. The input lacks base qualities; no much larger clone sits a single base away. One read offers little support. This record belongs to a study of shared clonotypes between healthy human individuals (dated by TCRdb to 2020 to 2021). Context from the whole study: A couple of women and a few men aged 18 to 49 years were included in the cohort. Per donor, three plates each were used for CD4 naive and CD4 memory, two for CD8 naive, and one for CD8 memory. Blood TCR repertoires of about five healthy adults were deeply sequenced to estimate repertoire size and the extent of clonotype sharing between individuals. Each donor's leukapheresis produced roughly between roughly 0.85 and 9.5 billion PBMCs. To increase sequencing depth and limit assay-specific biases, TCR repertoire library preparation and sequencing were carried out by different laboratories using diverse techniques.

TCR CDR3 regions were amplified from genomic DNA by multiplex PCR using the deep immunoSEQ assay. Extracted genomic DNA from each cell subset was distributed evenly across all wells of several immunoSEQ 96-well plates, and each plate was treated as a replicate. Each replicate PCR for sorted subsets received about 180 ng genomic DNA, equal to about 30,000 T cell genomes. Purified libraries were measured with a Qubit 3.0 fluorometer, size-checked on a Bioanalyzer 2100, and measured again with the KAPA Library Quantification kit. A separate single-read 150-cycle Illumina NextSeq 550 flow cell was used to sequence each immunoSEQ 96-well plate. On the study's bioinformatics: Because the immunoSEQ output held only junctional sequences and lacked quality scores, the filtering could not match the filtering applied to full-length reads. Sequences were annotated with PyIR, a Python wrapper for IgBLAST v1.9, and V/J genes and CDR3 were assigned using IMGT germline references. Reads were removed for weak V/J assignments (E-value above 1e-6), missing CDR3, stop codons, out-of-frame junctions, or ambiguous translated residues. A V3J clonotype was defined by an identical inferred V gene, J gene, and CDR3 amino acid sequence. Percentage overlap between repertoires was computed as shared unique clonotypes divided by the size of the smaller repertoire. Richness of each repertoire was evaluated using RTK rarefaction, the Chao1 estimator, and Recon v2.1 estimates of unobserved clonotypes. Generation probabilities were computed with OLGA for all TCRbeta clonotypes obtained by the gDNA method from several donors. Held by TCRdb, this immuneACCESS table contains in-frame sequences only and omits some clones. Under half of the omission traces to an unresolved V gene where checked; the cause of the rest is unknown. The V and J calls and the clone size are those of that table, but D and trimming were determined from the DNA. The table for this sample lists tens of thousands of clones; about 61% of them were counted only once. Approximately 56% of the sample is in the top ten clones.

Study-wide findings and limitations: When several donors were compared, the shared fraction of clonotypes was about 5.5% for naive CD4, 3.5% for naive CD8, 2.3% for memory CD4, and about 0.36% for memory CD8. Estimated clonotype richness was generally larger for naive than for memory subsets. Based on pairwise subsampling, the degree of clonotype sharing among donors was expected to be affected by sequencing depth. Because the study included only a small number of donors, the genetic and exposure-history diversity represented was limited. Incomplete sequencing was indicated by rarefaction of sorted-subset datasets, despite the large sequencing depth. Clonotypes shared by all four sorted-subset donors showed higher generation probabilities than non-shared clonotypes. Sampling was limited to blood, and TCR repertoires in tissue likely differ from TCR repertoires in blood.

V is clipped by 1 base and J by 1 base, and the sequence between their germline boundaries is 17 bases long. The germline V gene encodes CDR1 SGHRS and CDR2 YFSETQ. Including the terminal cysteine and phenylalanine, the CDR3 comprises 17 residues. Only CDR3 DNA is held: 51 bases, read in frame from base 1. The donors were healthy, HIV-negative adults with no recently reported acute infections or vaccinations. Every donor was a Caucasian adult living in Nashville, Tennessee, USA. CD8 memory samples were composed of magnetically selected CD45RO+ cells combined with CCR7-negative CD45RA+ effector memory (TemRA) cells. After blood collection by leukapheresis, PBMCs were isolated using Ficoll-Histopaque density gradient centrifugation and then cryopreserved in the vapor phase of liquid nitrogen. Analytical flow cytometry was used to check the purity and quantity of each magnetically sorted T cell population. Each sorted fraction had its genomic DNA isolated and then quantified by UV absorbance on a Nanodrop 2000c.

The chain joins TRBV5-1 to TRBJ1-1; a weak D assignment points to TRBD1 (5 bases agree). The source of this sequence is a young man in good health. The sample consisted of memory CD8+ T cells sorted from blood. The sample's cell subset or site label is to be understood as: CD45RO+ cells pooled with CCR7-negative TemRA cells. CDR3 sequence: CASSLWSGDGENTEAFF. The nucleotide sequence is TGCGCCAGCAGCTTGTGGTCGGGGGATGGAGAGAACACTGAAGCTTTCTTT.